One and the same sample provided the 2 T cell receptor beta chains below, sequenced in a study of cytomegalovirus exposure and HLA in healthy donors. The PCR ran on 60 Vbeta and 13 Jbeta primers. Generated by immunoSEQ multiplex PCR, the TCRdb table keeps only in-frame clones and is missing some. Of under 120,000 clones detected, 65% to 80% appear once; the ten largest clones hold 3.1%. The sample was PBMCs. These receptors came from a woman aged 35 to 49 in good health and CMV-seronegative.

This clone has a single count. The chain links TRBV5-5 to TRBJ2-7; 8 bases line up with TRBD1. The germline V gene has CDR1 SGHKS and CDR2 YYEKEE (reference sequence). This CDR3 comprises 14 residues. Losses at the gene ends were 4 bases for V and 2 bases for J; bases not matched to a gene: 5. The CDR3 DNA follows: TGTGCCAGCAGCCGGACAGGGAACCCCTACGAGCAGTACTTC. Encoded protein: CASSRTGNPYEQYF.

In this sample, this clone turned up a few times. This chain connects TRBV4-1 to TRBJ1-6, with 7 bases identical to TRBD1. Germline V gene sequence: CDR1 MGHRA, CDR2 YSYEKL. V gave up 1 base and J gave up 13 bases; unmatched junction bases: 7. CDR3 length: 14 residues. This CDR3 reads CASSQGTGLQPLHF. The CDR3, as DNA: TGCGCCAGCAGCCAAGGGACAGGCCTTCAGCCCCTCCACTTT.